The following is a TCR beta chain sequence with its context. Those enrolled, adults aged about 18 to 89 years, came from roughly 22 US areas. The data originate from a study of blood T cell repertoires in COVID-19. Study-wide background: There were acute and convalescent COVID-19 samples, and they came from the United States, Italy and Spain.

The ends lost 3 bases at V and 5 bases at J; junction bases unmatched: 6. The germline CDR1 and CDR2 sequences are MNHNS and SASEGT. The length of the CDR3 is 15 residues. Authors' analysis steps: From reference gene primer amplification, estimates of nucleated cell counts were derived. Data came from immunoSEQ multiplex PCR; TCRdb stores just in-frame clones and leaves some out. That table furnishes V, J and clone size, whereas the DNA furnished D and trimming. Of about 200,000 clones in the sample, around 82% were seen once. The rearrangement uses TRBV6-1 and TRBJ2-3; TRBD2 aligns across 9 bases. This clonotype was sampled from a woman aged 60-75 years with acute COVID-19. What was sequenced was PBMCs or T cells enriched from blood (not recorded which). The CDR3 bases are TGTGCCAGCAGTGAGGTAGCGGGAGCGGGAGATACGCAGTATTTT. This gives the protein CASSEVAGAGDTQYF.